The clone carrying this T cell receptor beta chain was found many times. Its antigen is not known. This specimen comes from a study of early T cells in non-severe SARS-CoV-2 infection. Attached unique molecular identifiers marked individual cDNA molecules. TCRdb re-called the 5' RACE reads with MiXCR, one entry per CDR3 protein. The sample records about 60,000 distinct CDR3 sequences, around 5.2% being singletons. V lost 4 bases and J 4 bases, leaving 16 bases between the germline ends. Germline loops: CDR1 ENHRY, CDR2 SYGVKD. This CDR3 is built from 15 residues. Study observations and caveats: Private and CD4 specificities were missed by VDJdb matching, which favored anti-spike CD8 responses.

The chain employs TRBV10-3 and TRBJ1-1; D not resolved. The receptor was isolated from an adult who was a healthcare worker with PCR-confirmed SARS-CoV-2 infection or an uninfected control (not recorded which). The sequenced sample consisted of whole blood. In nucleotides, the CDR3 is TGTGCCATCAGTGTTATGGCCAGGATGGGCACTGAAGCTTTCTTT. It specifies CAISVMARMGTEAFF.